This T cell receptor (beta chain) appears in the sequencing data of a study of Ad26.COV2.S vaccination and SARS-CoV-2 variants. Broader study findings: The TCR breadth and depth analyses may have produced an underestimate of total T cell responses.

The treatment: around 19 received Ad26.COV2.S at low or high dose, single or two shots; 5 received placebo; per-sample allocation not given. Specimens were obtained on day 63 following the first vaccine or placebo injection. The CDR3 runs to 16 residues. About this clone itself: What it recognizes is unknown.

Clones were read by immunoSEQ multiplex PCR, and TCRdb kept only the in-frame ones, dropping some. The sample holds about 400,000 clones, about nine tenths seen once. The TCR originated in a person aged 18-60 years who received the Ad26.COV2.S COVID-19 vaccine or a placebo. The material sequenced was peripheral blood, taken in a trial of Ad26.COV2.S vaccine versus placebo. The rearrangement links TRBV21-1 to TRBJ2-2; no check of the table's D call, TRBD2, against the DNA was made. TRBV21-1 is given as a pseudogene. This CDR3 is CASSKLGTSGPGELFF. The CDR3, as DNA: TGTGCCAGCAGCAAACTTGGGACTAGCGGCCCCGGGGAGCTGTTTTTT.